This TCR beta chain was obtained from a study of shared clonotypes between healthy human individuals. Study details: Researchers drew samples from a couple of women and a few men aged 18 to 49. Overall study findings and caveats: Sampling covered nothing but blood. Tissue TCR repertoires likely differ from those found in blood.

On this clone: Its antigen is not identified.

Germline loops: CDR1 SEHNR, CDR2 FQNEAQ (reference sequence). The CDR3 covers 17 residues. Trimming took 1 base from V and 0 from J, leaving 16 bases between them. Deep-level running was used for the assay. TCRdb keeps only in-frame clones here, not all; method: immunoSEQ multiplex PCR. Found here are just over 2,000,000 clones, about 95% of them singletons; the top ten hold roughly 1%. Only CD45RO-negative cells positively selected for CCR7 counted as naive CD8 cells, so terminally differentiated effector memory CD45RA+ cells were excluded. Sequenced sample: naive CD8+ T cells sorted from blood. This receptor was identified in a man aged 18-30 years in good health. The chain employs TRBV7-9 and TRBJ2-7; weak D call: TRBD1 (5 bases). CDR3 region: CASSLEKAQAYSYEQYF. The CDR3 DNA sequence: TGTGCCAGCAGCTTAGAGAAGGCACAGGCCTACTCCTACGAGCAGTACTTC. Variable domain in full (rest from reference TRBV7-9 and TRBJ2-7): DTGVSQNPRHKITKRGQNVTFRCDPISEHNRLYWYRQTLGQGPEFLTYFQNEAQLEKSRLLSDRFSAERPKGSFSTLEIQRTEQGDSAMYLCASSLEKAQAYSYEQYFGPGTRLTVT.